These T cell receptor beta chains were read from a single sample in a study of graft-versus-host responses after intestinal transplantation. TCRdb's copy holds only in-frame clones and misses some; the assay was immunoSEQ multiplex PCR. The data hold several thousand clones, with roughly 82% observed a single time. This sample comprised ileum tissue, obtained around 130 days after transplant. The source of these receptors is a human patient who received an intestinal transplant, so some T cells may come from the graft donor. Both conserved end residues are part of each CDR3. Each record gives: J gene, D gene, V gene, CDR3 DNA, CDR3 protein. A D gene is named only where the DNA matches it firmly.

j_call: TRBJ2-6; d_call: NA; v_call: TRBV7-9; cdr3_nt: TGTGCCAGCAGCTTTTCACAATCTGGGGCCAACGTCCTGACTTTC; cdr3_aa: CASSFSQSGANVLTF
j_call: TRBJ1-2; d_call: NA; v_call: TRBV7-9; cdr3_nt: TGTGCCAGCAGCTTAGAGAGGGACTATGGCTACACCTTC; cdr3_aa: CASSLERDYGYTF
j_call: TRBJ2-3; d_call: TRBD2; v_call: TRBV5-4; cdr3_nt: TGTGCCAGCACCCTAGCGGGGCCCCCATATACGCAGTATTTT; cdr3_aa: CASTLAGPPYTQYF
j_call: TRBJ2-7; d_call: TRBD2; v_call: TRBV4-3; cdr3_nt: TGCGCCAGCAGCCAAGATGTCCTAGCGGGCAACTACGAGCAGTACTTC; cdr3_aa: CASSQDVLAGNYEQYF
j_call: TRBJ1-6; d_call: NA; v_call: TRBV25-1; cdr3_nt: TGTGCCAGCAGAGCAAATTTAGGACAGAAGCGTTCACCCCTCCACTTT; cdr3_aa: CASRANLGQKRSPLHF
j_call: TRBJ2-7; d_call: TRBD1; v_call: TRBV11-2; cdr3_nt: TGTGCCAGCAGCTTAGGATTAGCGACAGGGGGCGAAGAGCAGTACTTC; cdr3_aa: CASSLGLATGGEEQYF
j_call: TRBJ2-2; d_call: NA; v_call: TRBV4-2; cdr3_nt: TGTGCCAGCAGCCAAGCCCCTCACAGGTCCAACACCGGGGAGCTGTTTTTT; cdr3_aa: CASSQAPHRSNTGELFF
j_call: TRBJ1-1; d_call: NA; v_call: TRBV6-5; cdr3_nt: TGTGCCAGCAGTCACACAGTTAACACTGAAGCTTTCTTT; cdr3_aa: CASSHTVNTEAFF
j_call: TRBJ1-2; d_call: NA; v_call: TRBV21-1; cdr3_nt: TGTGCCAGCAGTACCCTGCTAGCTACAAGAAAGACCTATGGCTACACCTTC; cdr3_aa: CASSTLLATRKTYGYTF
j_call: TRBJ2-2; d_call: NA; v_call: TRBV30; cdr3_nt: TGTGCCTGGACGGCGAACACCGGGGAGCTGTTTTTT; cdr3_aa: CAWTANTGELFF
j_call: TRBJ2-5; d_call: TRBD1; v_call: TRBV5-1; cdr3_nt: TGCGCCAGCAGCAGCCGGGACAGCCAAGAGACCCAGTACTTC; cdr3_aa: CASSSRDSQETQYF
j_call: TRBJ2-1; d_call: TRBD2; v_call: TRBV7-2; cdr3_nt: TGTGCCAGCAGCCCCGTCCCGGGGGGGCGGGATGAGCAGTTCTTC; cdr3_aa: CASSPVPGGRDEQFF
j_call: TRBJ1-3; d_call: NA; v_call: TRBV5-1; cdr3_nt: TGCGCCAGCAGCTTGGCCTATGGGGTGCCCGGAAACACCATATATTTT; cdr3_aa: CASSLAYGVPGNTIYF
j_call: TRBJ1-2; d_call: NA; v_call: TRBV6-1; cdr3_nt: TGTGCCAGCAGTGAAGCAAGAGGGCCCTATGGCTACACCTTC; cdr3_aa: CASSEARGPYGYTF
j_call: TRBJ1-5; d_call: NA; v_call: TRBV27; cdr3_nt: TGTGCCAGCAGTTTAGTCGGGGGAGGGAATCAGCCCCAGCATTTT; cdr3_aa: CASSLVGGGNQPQHF
j_call: TRBJ1-5; d_call: NA; v_call: TRBV19; cdr3_nt: TGTGCCAGTAGCCAGACAGGCAATCAGCCCCAGCATTTT; cdr3_aa: CASSQTGNQPQHF